This passage covers 14 T cell receptor beta chains from one sample sequenced in a study of shared clonotypes between healthy human individuals. The data were produced by immunoSEQ multiplex PCR, yet TCRdb's version contains in-frame clones alone and is incomplete. The sample has over 850,000 clones, approximately 80% seen once. The sample consisted of memory CD4+ T cells from PBMCs. As for subset: CD45RA-negative fraction. Every receptor here comes from a man between 18 and 29 years old in good health. Some clones in this sample may be carry-over from other donors' samples.

The rearrangement uses TRBV20-1 and TRBJ2-3; TRBD2 might be the D (5 bases). There are 11 residues in the CDR3. Trimming pared 4 bases from V and 6 bases from J, leaving 8 bases between. From germline, CDR1 is DFQATT and CDR2 SNEGSKA (reference sequence). CDR3 in DNA: TGCAGTGCTACCGAGCGGGATACGCAGTATTTT. The encoded protein is CSATERDTQYF.

Concerning this clone: Additional DNA sequences in this sample encode the identical CDR3. The V gene is TRBV5-1, the J gene TRBJ1-1; no reliable D call. Trimming removed 0 bases from V and 1 base from J, with 4 bases in between. The CDR3 length is 13 residues. Germline V lookup: CDR1 SGHRS, CDR2 YFSETQ. The CDR3 protein is CASSLGPNTEAFF. CDR3 coding DNA: TGCGCCAGCAGCTTGGGCCCGAACACTGAAGCTTTCTTT.

V and J are TRBV5-4 and TRBJ1-4, with D possibly TRBD1 on 5 matching bases. This CDR3 has 13 amino acids. From germline, CDR1 is SGHNT and CDR2 YYREEE (reference sequence). V lost 4 bases and J lost 4, with 8 bases in between. CDR3 nucleotides: TGTGCCAGCAGCCCGACAGTTAATGAAAAACTGTTTTTT. Translation gives CASSPTVNEKLFF. Drawing the rest from reference TRBV5-4 and TRBJ1-4, the complete variable domain is ETGVTQSPTHLIKTRGQQVTLRCSSQSGHNTVSWYQQALGQGPQFIFQYYREEENGRGNFPPRFSGLQFPNYSSELNVNALELDDSALYLCASSPTVNEKLFFGSGTQLSVL.

The chain recombines TRBV7-3 with TRBJ2-3; TRBD1 matches at 9 bases. Trimming cost V 5 bases and J 0 bases; bases outside gene matches: 6. Germline CDR1 is SGHTA and CDR2 is FQGTGA. The CDR3 runs 16 residues. The CDR3 DNA sequence: TGTGCCAGCAGCCCTAGGACAGGGGCTAGCACAGATACGCAGTATTTT. Encoded protein: CASSPRTGASTDTQYF.

This clone was detected only a few times. The chain is built from TRBV6-5 and TRBJ2-3; the D call may be TRBD1 or TRBD2 (5 bases each). Per germline, CDR1 MNHEY and CDR2 SVGAGI. V was cut by 2 bases and J by 9 bases, with 6 bases left in between. This CDR3 spans 11 amino acids. The CDR3 nucleotides are TGTGCCAGCAGTTACGGGACCACGCAGTATTTT. Its translation is CASSYGTTQYF.

On this clone itself: Other DNA sequences in this specimen translate into the identical CDR3. The rearrangement links TRBV18 to TRBJ2-3; D is ambiguous. The V end lost 1 base, the J end lost 4 bases, and 3 bases lay between the germline ends. The CDR3 runs to 12 residues. Per germline, CDR1 KGHSH and CDR2 LQKENI. The CDR3 here is CASSPLSDTQYF. The CDR3 DNA reads TGTGCCAGCTCACCACTTTCAGATACGCAGTATTTT. Variable domain in full (rest from reference TRBV18 and TRBJ2-3): NAGVMQNPRHLVRRRGQEARLRCSPMKGHSHVYWYRQLPEEGLKFMVYLQKENIIDESGMPKERFSAEFPKEGPSILRIQQVVRGDSAAYFCASSPLSDTQYFGPGTRLTVL.

This chain uses TRBV5-4 with TRBJ1-4; D gene ambiguous. This CDR3 has 13 residues. Trimming took 4 bases from V and 7 from J, leaving 11 bases between them. CDR1 and CDR2 (germline): SGHNT, YYREEE (reference sequence). As DNA, the CDR3 is TGTGCCAGCAGCCCAGCCCCGGGTGAAAAACTGTTTTTT. Translated: CASSPAPGEKLFF.

For this clone: Compared with germline, one end of the junction differs, possibly owing to a read error. This sequence joins TRBV19 and TRBJ2-3, with 9 bases lining up with TRBD2. Per the germline V gene, CDR1 is LNHDA and CDR2 is SQIVND (reference sequence). CDR3 length: 14 amino acids. Here the CDR3 DNA reads TGTGCCAGTACTATAGCGGGAGGCACAGATACGCAGTATTTT. Translating gives CASTIAGGTDTQYF. The entire variable domain, with the rest obtained from reference TRBV19 and TRBJ2-3, is as follows: DGGITQSPKYLFRKEGQNVTLSCEQNLNHDAMYWYRQDPGQGLRLIYYSQIVNDFQKGDIAEGYSVSREKKESFPLTVTSAQKNPTAFYLCASTIAGGTDTQYFGPGTRLTVL.

V is TRBV6-5 and J is TRBJ1-2; D may be TRBD1 (5 bases). CDR3 size: 13 residues. The V end lost 6 bases, the J end lost 4 bases, and 12 bases lay between the germline ends. The germline gives CDR1 MNHEY, CDR2 SVGAGI. The CDR3 DNA follows: TGTGCCAGCAGCCGCGAGGGGCCCTATGGCTACACCTTC. It codes for CASSREGPYGYTF.

V usage is TRBV20-1 and J usage is TRBJ2-1, with TRBD1 as a possible D gene (6 bases). The CDR3 runs 11 residues. V was shortened by 5 bases and J by 15 bases, with 17 bases between the two germline ends. Germline V gives CDR1 DFQATT, CDR2 SNEGSKA (reference sequence). CDR3 residues: CSAGTGPGPFF. The DNA of the CDR3 is TGCAGTGCTGGTACAGGGCCAGGGCCGTTCTTC.

The genes are TRBV14 and TRBJ2-3; D assignment may be TRBD1 or TRBD2 (5 bases each). Germline V gene sequence: CDR1 SGHDN, CDR2 FVKESK. Trimming cost V 4 bases and J 2 bases, with 10 bases left between them. CDR3 length: 14 amino acids. The CDR3 spells CASSLLGDTDTQYF. DNA for the CDR3: TGTGCCAGCAGCCTATTGGGGGACACAGATACGCAGTATTTT.

The V call is TRBV5-1, the J call TRBJ2-1; 10 nucleotides line up with TRBD2. Germline CDR1 SGHRS, CDR2 YFSETQ. The V gene end was trimmed by 0 bases and the J gene end by 7 bases; junction bases not matched to a gene: 7. CDR3 length: 16 amino acids. The CDR3 is CASSLEPTSGVNEQFF. The CDR3 region has the DNA TGCGCCAGCAGCTTGGAACCCACTAGCGGGGTTAATGAGCAGTTCTTC. The full variable domain, with the rest looked up from reference TRBV5-1 and TRBJ2-1, is KAGVTQTPRYLIKTRGQQVTLSCSPISGHRSVSWYQQTPGQGLQFLFEYFSETQRNKGNFPGRFSGRQFSNSRSEMNVSTLELGDSALYLCASSLEPTSGVNEQFFGPGTRLTVL.

V is TRBV6-5 and J is TRBJ1-5; D is perhaps TRBD1 (5 bases). Trimming took off 5 bases at V and 2 bases at J, with 13 bases between the two ends. CDR1 and CDR2 (germline): MNHEY, SVGAGI. The CDR3 runs 15 residues. CDR3 DNA: TGTGCCAGCAGTGCACGGGGCAGGGGCAATCAGCCCCAGCATTTT. As protein: CASSARGRGNQPQHF.

In this sample, this clone turned up many times. The V and J genes are TRBV28 and TRBJ1-2; D is possibly TRBD1 (5 bases). The CDR3 runs to 18 residues. In germline, CDR1 is MDHEN, CDR2 SYDVKM. Trimming left V 0 bases short and J 0 bases short, with 17 bases between. Written as DNA, the CDR3 is TGTGCCAGCAGTTTATGGGGGAGACGGGGCGCGACTAACTATGGCTACACCTTC. This sequence encodes CASSLWGRRGATNYGYTF.